This TCR beta chain appears in the sequencing data of a study of control samples from healthy donors and cancer patients. V lost 4 bases and J lost 5; bases outside the gene matches: 7. Germline values: CDR1 LNHDA, CDR2 SQIVND (reference sequence). The CDR3 runs to 14 residues. Data came from immunoSEQ multiplex PCR; TCRdb stores just in-frame clones and leaves some out. The sample includes around 80,000 clones, 70% to 90% of them seen just once. The chain uses TRBV19 and TRBJ2-7, with TRBD2 matching 8 bases. Sequenced sample: blood. The sequence was obtained from a woman between 50 and 59 years old in good health. The CDR3 DNA sequence: TGTGCCAGTAGTAACGGGGGGGGCCTGAACGAGCAGTACTTC. It encodes CASSNGGGLNEQYF.